Here is one T cell receptor beta chain with its context. TCR beta CDR3 regions were amplified from RNA transcripts. A first-round RT-PCR of the TCR CDR3 used the HTBI primer set. TCRdb ran MiXCR on the multiplex PCR reads and lists one entry per CDR3 protein. The sample records roughly 700,000 distinct CDR3 sequences, approximately 40% being singletons. The sample belongs to a study of T cells in Graves' hyperthyroidism and ophthalmopathy. Germline lookup yields CDR1 MNHNY and CDR2 SVGAGI (reference sequence). V was pared by 6 bases and J by 0 bases, with 12 bases between. The length of the CDR3 is 15 residues.

The sequence derives from a woman in her forties with Graves' hyperthyroidism. This chain connects TRBV6-6 to TRBJ1-3, with D possibly being TRBD1 (5 bases). Sequencing was performed on blood. CDR3 residues: CASSPPRDSGNTIYF. The CDR3 coding sequence is TGTGCCAGCAGCCCCCCCAGGGACTCTGGAAACACCATATATTTT.